This entry features one TCR beta chain sequence. Its antigen is unidentified. This sample is drawn from a study of CD8 T cells in ankylosing spondylitis. Overall study findings and caveats: There was reportedly significant enrichment of clones that were disease-linked in matched ankylosing spondylitis synovial fluid. Made up of eight highly homologous variants, a TCR beta motif appeared characteristic of ankylosing spondylitis blood.

By quantitative 5'-RACE with molecular barcodes, the TCR beta libraries were made. In TCRdb, the 5' RACE reads were re-called with MiXCR into one record per CDR3 protein. The profile shows 700,000 or so distinct CDR3 sequences, roughly 19% of them singletons. This CDR3 spans 16 amino acids. The J segment lost 1 base and the V segment lost 8 bases, leaving 15 bases of the junction unmatched. Germline V lookup: CDR1 DFQATT, CDR2 SNEGSKA (reference sequence). This TCR was sampled from a male donor with ankylosing spondylitis. The V and J genes are TRBV20-1 and TRBJ1-1; 8 positions agree with TRBD1. The sample taken for sequencing was blood, either unsorted or a sorted T cell fraction (not recorded which). The chain's CDR3 is CSSNDPTGDPNTEAFF. The CDR3 DNA sequence: TGCAGTTCCAATGACCCGACAGGGGATCCGAACACTGAAGCTTTCTTT.